Shown below are 26 T cell receptor beta chains from a single sample sequenced in a study of T cells after yellow fever vaccination. TCRdb independently ran MiXCR on the 5' RACE reads; one entry per CDR3 protein. The repertoire consists of some 290,000 distinct CDR3 sequences, with about 11% occurring once and the leading ten covering about 3.5%. The material sequenced was CD4+ T cells sorted from PBMCs, taken 45 days after the yellow fever booster vaccination. Every receptor here comes from a man between 18 and 35 years old who received the YFV17D yellow fever vaccine.

V is TRBV12-3 or TRBV12-4 and J is TRBJ2-5; D is unclear. The CDR3 covers 13 residues. The V end lost 3 bases, the J end lost 3 bases, and 8 bases lay between the germline ends. CDR3 DNA sequence: TGTGCCAGCAGTTTTATGGCCGAAGAGACCCAGTACTTC. Translation: CASSFMAEETQYF.

CDR3 in DNA: TGTGCCAGCAGTAAACCTGGCGCGGGGGGAGAGACCCAGTACTTC. This codes for CASSKPGAGGETQYF. V is TRBV28 and J is TRBJ2-5; 8 bases map to TRBD2. Per germline, CDR1 MDHEN and CDR2 SYDVKM. This CDR3 is built from 15 residues. V shed 5 bases and J 4 bases; nucleotides not matched to a gene: 9.

This clonotype was found many times. The V gene is TRBV29-1, the J gene TRBJ2-3; 7 positions match TRBD1. The CDR3 has 17 amino acids. The V gene's germline CDR1 is SQVTM and CDR2 ANQGSEA. V was pared by 0 bases and J by 4 bases, with 13 bases of the junction left unmatched. The CDR3 DNA reads as TGCAGCGTTGAAGAAGTACAGGGGCAGGCGGTGGCAGATACGCAGTATTTT. It codes for CSVEEVQGQAVADTQYF.

This clonotype has a handful of counts. The J gene is TRBJ2-1, the V gene TRBV4-2; tentatively, D is TRBD1 (6 bases). Germline-derived CDR1 and CDR2 are LGHNA and YNFKEQ. The CDR3 totals 12 residues. Trimming stripped 4 bases from V and 11 bases from J, with 12 bases between. This chain's CDR3 is CASSLGGAKQFF. The CDR3 nucleotides read TGTGCCAGCAGCCTAGGGGGAGCGAAGCAGTTCTTC.

The rearrangement joins TRBV20-1 to TRBJ1-2, with D unresolved. CDR1 and CDR2 (germline): DFQATT, SNEGSKA (reference sequence). Trimming removed 5 bases from V and 5 bases from J, with 12 bases in between. The CDR3 is 12 amino acids. In DNA, the CDR3 is TGCAGTGCTCACCTCGGGCTTTATGGCTACACCTTC. Translating gives CSAHLGLYGYTF.

This clonotype was detected many times. The chain has TRBV7-2 and TRBJ2-2, with 8 bases aligning to TRBD1. There are 13 residues in the CDR3. The germline gives CDR1 SGHTA, CDR2 FQGNSA. The J segment lost 5 bases and the V segment lost 6 bases, leaving 2 bases of the junction unmatched. This CDR3 reads CASRRTGTGELFF. The CDR3 DNA is TGTGCCAGCAGGAGGACAGGGACCGGGGAGCTGTTTTTT.

V gene TRBV11-2 combines with J gene TRBJ1-1, with a tentative D call TRBD1 (6 bases). The CDR3 has 14 amino acids. The V end was cut by 5 bases, the J end by 4 bases, with 14 bases between. From germline, CDR1 is SGHAT and CDR2 FQNNGV. Here the CDR3 reads CASSRETGPTEAFF. The CDR3 region has the DNA TGTGCCAGCAGCCGAGAAACAGGGCCCACTGAAGCTTTCTTT.

This clonotype was counted many times. The chain carries TRBV29-1 and TRBJ2-3; no clear D. Germline CDR1 reads SQVTM; CDR2 reads ANQGSEA. Trimming removed 5 bases from V and 4 bases from J, with 16 bases in between. The CDR3 contains 14 residues. DNA of the CDR3: TGCAGCGTTCTCTTGCCTCCCGGATCAGATACGCAGTATTTT. Protein product: CSVLLPPGSDTQYF.

Ten or more counts support this clonotype. This rearrangement joins TRBV9 to TRBJ2-3; 7 bases are shared with TRBD1. V dropped 5 bases and J dropped 1; count of bases not matched to a gene: 1. This CDR3 is built from 13 residues. Germline loops: CDR1 SGDLS, CDR2 YYNGEE. The CDR3 DNA is TGTGCCAGCAGTGACAGGGGCACAGATACGCAGTATTTT. Protein product: CASSDRGTDTQYF.

The gene calls are TRBV11-2 and TRBJ1-1, with a tentative D call TRBD1 (6 bases). Germline V CDR1 and CDR2: SGHAT, FQNNGV. CDR3 length: 14 amino acids. V was cut by 3 bases and J by 6 bases, with 14 bases left in between. CDR3 nucleotide sequence: TGTGCCAGCAGCTTCAGGGGTTCTAGCGCTGAAGCTTTCTTT. Translation gives CASSFRGSSAEAFF.

This clonotype has ten or more counts. The chain employs TRBV7-8 and TRBJ1-1, with 10 bases that match TRBD1. The V and J ends lost 5 bases and 4 bases, in that order; junction bases with no gene match: 4. The CDR3 has 14 residues. Germline V gives CDR1 SGHVS, CDR2 FQNEAQ. CDR3 bases: TGTGCCAGCAGCCTGACAGGGGGCGTCACTGAAGCTTTCTTT. Residues: CASSLTGGVTEAFF.

This clonotype has just a few counts. The chain joins TRBV4-1 to TRBJ1-1, with a tentative D call TRBD1 (5 bases). Germline V gene data show CDR1 as MGHRA and CDR2 as YSYEKL. The V end was cut by 3 bases, the J end by 2 bases, with 10 bases between. The CDR3 runs to 14 residues. This CDR3 reads CASSQVRVNTEAFF. The CDR3 region has the DNA TGCGCCAGCAGCCAGGTCAGGGTTAACACTGAAGCTTTCTTT.

This clonotype was detected ten times or more. This chain connects TRBV6-6 to TRBJ2-3, with TRBD2 matching 8 bases. Looked up from germline, CDR1 is MNHNY and CDR2 is SVGAGI (reference sequence). The CDR3 extends over 16 amino acids. With V trimmed by 4 bases and J by 4 bases, 10 bases remained unmatched. The DNA for the CDR3 is TGTGCCAGCAGTTCCTTGACTAGCGTGGAGCCAGATACGCAGTATTTT. It translates to CASSSLTSVEPDTQYF.

The chain combines TRBV20-1 with TRBJ1-1; 9 nucleotides line up with TRBD1. V trimming: 0 bases; J trimming: 1 base; junction bases outside the gene matches: 15. CDR1 and CDR2 from the germline V gene are DFQATT and SNEGSKA (reference sequence). There are 19 residues in the CDR3. The CDR3 sequence is CSARDTLRTGVSWNTEAFF. CDR3 nucleotides: TGCAGTGCTAGAGACACATTAAGGACAGGGGTATCCTGGAACACTGAAGCTTTCTTT.

This clonotype was counted between two and nine times. This chain links TRBV9 with TRBJ2-5, with D perhaps matching TRBD1 or TRBD2 (5 bases each). Germline CDR1 SGDLS, CDR2 YYNGEE. The CDR3 runs 13 residues. V was trimmed by 7 bases and J by 5 bases, leaving 15 bases between them. The CDR3 here is CASGSSGTETQYF. The CDR3 DNA follows: TGTGCCAGCGGATCCTCTGGGACGGAGACCCAGTACTTC. The full variable domain, with the rest looked up from reference TRBV9 and TRBJ2-5, is DSGVTQTPKHLITATGQRVTLRCSPRSGDLSVYWYQQSLDQGLQFLIQYYNGEERAKGNILERFSAQQFPDLHSELNLSSLELGDSALYFCASGSSGTETQYFGPGTRLLVL.

V gene TRBV6-5 combines with J gene TRBJ1-1; D remains ambiguous. The ends were cut back, 0 bases at V and 6 bases at J, with 8 bases in the middle. The CDR3 totals 13 residues. The germline CDR1 and CDR2 sequences are MNHEY and SVGAGI. DNA of the CDR3: TGTGCCAGCAGTTACTCGATTATTTCTGAAGCTTTCTTT. It translates to CASSYSIISEAFF.

The chain's CDR3 is CASSRSGTGAYEQYF. CDR3 in DNA: TGCGCCAGCAGCAGATCCGGGACAGGGGCTTACGAGCAGTACTTC. The rearrangement joins TRBV5-1 to TRBJ2-7; 10 nucleotides match TRBD1. Germline CDR1 and CDR2: SGHRS and YFSETQ. Germline trimming cut 4 bases from V and 4 bases from J; bases unmatched to any gene: 8. The CDR3 covers 15 residues.

This sequence joins TRBV12-3 or TRBV12-4 and TRBJ2-2, with 8 bases identical to TRBD1. CDR3 length equals 15 residues. The J segment lost 3 bases and the V segment lost 6 bases, leaving 6 bases of the junction unmatched. CDR3 in amino acids: CASSYGTGHTGELFF. CDR3 bases: TGTGCCAGCAGCTATGGGACAGGACACACCGGGGAGCTGTTTTTT.

The chain recombines TRBV7-2 with TRBJ1-3; 11 nucleotides align to TRBD1. J lost 0 bases, V lost 3 bases, and 7 bases had no gene match. The length of the CDR3 is 18 residues. Germline lookup yields CDR1 SGHTA and CDR2 FQGNSA. This CDR3 is CASSFGTGGTISGNTIYF. The CDR3 bases are TGTGCCAGCAGCTTTGGGACAGGGGGGACGATCTCTGGAAACACCATATATTTT.

In this sample, this clonotype turned up a few times. The rearrangement links TRBV19 to TRBJ2-2; D not certain. CDR1 LNHDA and CDR2 SQIVND come from the germline V gene (reference sequence). The CDR3 consists of 16 residues. Trimming pared 6 bases from V and 0 bases from J, leaving 14 bases between. Here the CDR3 reads CASRVIQSANTGELFF. The CDR3 DNA sequence: TGTGCCAGTAGGGTGATCCAGAGCGCGAACACCGGGGAGCTGTTTTTT.

Comment on this clonotype: The junction does not match germline at one end; this may be a read error. The chain is built from TRBV6-1 and TRBJ2-3; 10 positions agree with TRBD1. Germline V gene data show CDR1 as MNHNS and CDR2 as SASEGT. The CDR3 sequence is 17 residues long. CDR3 nucleotide sequence: TGTGCCAGCAGTGAACTCTTAGGGGGACAGGGGACAGGTACGCAGTATTTT. This codes for CASSELLGGQGTGTQYF.

This clonotype has at least ten counts. The CDR3 DNA follows: TGTGCCAGCAGTGAATATTCCAGGGGAGACACCGGGGAGCTGTTTTTT. It translates to CASSEYSRGDTGELFF. V gene TRBV25-1 combines with J gene TRBJ2-2, with D possibly TRBD1 on 6 matching bases. CDR3 length equals 16 residues. V lost 0 bases to trimming and J lost 3 bases, with 11 bases between them. Germline V gene sequence: CDR1 MGHDK, CDR2 SYGVNS.

This clonotype has just a few counts. This sequence joins TRBV3-1 and TRBJ2-3, with D uncertain. The V gene's germline CDR1 is LGHDT and CDR2 YNNKEL (reference sequence). With 0 bases removed from V and 10 bases from J, the gap between germline ends came to 5 bases. The CDR3 is 11 amino acids. The CDR3 spells CASSQEVAQYF. Here the CDR3 DNA reads TGTGCCAGCAGCCAAGAAGTAGCGCAGTATTTT.

This clonotype was detected ten times or more. The chain joins TRBV12-3 or TRBV12-4 to TRBJ2-3; D is possibly TRBD2 (7 bases). The CDR3 is 14 amino acids. V lost 7 bases and J 5 bases, leaving 16 bases between the germline ends. The CDR3 nucleotides read TGTGCCAGCAATCCTACGGGGGGCCAAGATACGCAGTATTTT. It translates to CASNPTGGQDTQYF.

This clonotype showed up just a few times. This chain joins TRBV29-1 and TRBJ2-2; 10 bases are shared with TRBD1. The V segment lost 6 bases and the J segment 0 bases; nucleotides outside the gene matches: 4. Germline V gene sequence: CDR1 SQVTM, CDR2 ANQGSEA. The CDR3 length is 15 residues. CDR3 bases: TGCAGCGTGGGGACAGGGGCCGCGAACACCGGGGAGCTGTTTTTT. Translated, it gives CSVGTGAANTGELFF.

This clonotype was counted between two and nine times. V is TRBV4-3 and J is TRBJ1-2, with TRBD1 matching over 12 bases. The CDR3 is 18 amino acids. The germline V gene has CDR1 LGHNA and CDR2 YSLEER. V gave up 0 bases and J gave up 12 bases; unmatched junction bases: 17. The CDR3 nucleotides are TGCGCCAGCAGCCAAGAGGCGCAACCGGGACAGGGGGCGATCAGAAACACCTTC. Translated, it gives CASSQEAQPGQGAIRNTF.